The 27 T cell receptor beta chains given below trace back to one sample, sequenced in a study of STAT5B mutations in CD4+ large granular lymphocyte leukemia (dated by TCRdb to between 2021 and 2024). The library relied on the immunoSEQ multiplex PCR assay. In TCRdb, the immuneACCESS table is reduced to in-frame sequences with V and J assigned. These tables do not hold every clone; where another copy was compared, an unresolved V gene accounts for under half, and the others remain unexplained. The sample has 25,000 to 35,000 clones on record, approximately 80% of them singletons. The ten biggest clones cover over 2% of the sample. The sequenced material came from CD4+ T cells from blood buffy coats. Receptors originate from a human donor in good health.

This sequence joins TRBV2 and TRBJ2-5; 10 bases agree with TRBD1. With 0 bases clipped from V and 4 bases from J, the junction kept 2 bases outside the gene matches. Germline V gene lookup returns CDR1 SNHLY and CDR2 FYNNEI. The CDR3 length is 15 residues. CDR3 nucleotide sequence: TGTGCCAGCAGTGAAGCCCGGACAGGGGGAGAGACCCAGTACTTC. Its translation: CASSEARTGGETQYF.

There are a few counts of this clone. The chain uses TRBV7-3 and TRBJ2-2, with D possibly matching TRBD2 (6 bases). V lost 2 bases to trimming and J lost 6 bases, with 13 bases between them. This CDR3 contains 15 residues. Germline CDR1 reads SGHTA; CDR2 reads FQGTGA. This chain's CDR3 is CASSLGTPGSGELFF. The CDR3 DNA reads TGTGCCAGCAGCTTAGGGACTCCCGGTTCCGGGGAGCTGTTTTTT.

This chain connects TRBV21-1 to TRBJ1-1; the table's TRBD1 call for D was not verified on the DNA. TRBV21-1 is shown as a pseudogene. CDR3 length: 14 residues. Here the CDR3 DNA reads TGTGCCAGCAGCAAAGACAGAATGAACACTGAAGCTTTCTTT. This encodes CASSKDRMNTEAFF.

The gene calls are TRBV5-4 and TRBJ2-3; the D gene is possibly TRBD2 (5 bases). The germline V gene encodes CDR1 SGHNT and CDR2 YYREEE (reference sequence). V lost 2 bases, J lost 3 bases, and 7 bases lay in between. The CDR3 loop spans 13 amino acids. The CDR3 coding sequence is TGTGCCAGCAGCTTCCGGGGTACAGATACGCAGTATTTT. Amino acids: CASSFRGTDTQYF.

This clone was recorded once. V gene TRBV25-1 combines with J gene TRBJ2-6; 11 positions match TRBD2. This CDR3 has 18 amino acids. Germline V gene data show CDR1 as MGHDK and CDR2 as SYGVNS. With 6 bases clipped from V and 4 bases from J, the junction kept 11 bases outside the gene matches. DNA for the CDR3: TGTGCCAGCAGACAAACTAGCGGGGGTTCTGGGGGGGCCAACGTCCTGACTTTC. Its protein is CASRQTSGGSGGANVLTF.

The rearrangement uses TRBV12-2 and TRBJ2-7; the table's D call, TRBD1, has no DNA check behind it. TRBV12-2 is a known pseudogene. CDR3 length: 14 residues. CDR3 sequence reads: CASRKQVDSYEQYF. In nucleotides, the CDR3 is TGTGCAAGTCGTAAACAGGTAGACTCCTACGAGCAGTACTTC.

This chain connects TRBV10-3 to TRBJ2-7, with 14 bases matching TRBD2. Germline V gives CDR1 ENHRY, CDR2 SYGVKD. This CDR3 contains 13 residues. V lost 10 bases, J lost 6 bases, and 5 bases stayed unmatched. The CDR3 region is CATGTSGRSEQYF. The CDR3, as DNA: TGTGCCACTGGGACTAGCGGGAGAAGCGAGCAGTACTTC.

The CDR3 here is CASSTGPGNTIYF. CDR3 nucleotides: TGCGCCAGCAGCACCGGACCTGGAAACACCATATATTTT. The chain joins TRBV5-1 to TRBJ1-3; the D is unclear. The CDR3 is 13 amino acids. V shed 4 bases and J shed 2 bases, with 7 bases lying between them. Germline-derived CDR1 and CDR2 are SGHRS and YFSETQ.

Here the CDR3 DNA reads TGTGCCAGTCTGGACAGAAACACCGGGGAGCTGTTTTTT. It encodes CASLDRNTGELFF. The rearrangement links TRBV28 to TRBJ2-2; perhaps TRBD1 as D (6 bases). The CDR3 consists of 13 residues. CDR1 is MDHEN, CDR2 SYDVKM, per germline. The V end lost 9 bases, the J end lost 2 bases, and 10 bases lay between the germline ends.

The chain recombines TRBV5-4 with TRBJ2-7; either TRBD1 or TRBD2 may supply D (5 bases each). CDR1 is SGHNT and CDR2 is YYREEE in the germline V gene (reference sequence). V shed 4 bases and J shed 4 bases, with 15 bases lying between them. The CDR3 runs to 14 residues. In DNA, the CDR3 is TGTGCCAGCAGCGCTGGGGGTCTCACGTACGAGCAGTACTTC. It encodes CASSAGGLTYEQYF.

V is TRBV4-3 and J is TRBJ2-7; D is undetermined. Germline values: CDR1 LGHNA, CDR2 YSLEER. This CDR3 region has 15 residues. V shed 1 base and J shed 1 base, with 11 bases lying between them. CDR3: CASSQAPGSSYEQYF. Here the CDR3 DNA reads TGCGCCAGCAGCCAAGCCCCCGGGTCTTCCTACGAGCAGTACTTC.

This clone was seen a handful of times. V is TRBV27 and J is TRBJ1-4; no firm D call. V was clipped by 5 bases and J by 5 bases, with 15 bases between them. The CDR3 has 15 amino acids. Germline CDR1 is MNHEY and CDR2 is SMNVEV (reference sequence). The CDR3 here is CASSPLQSLNEKLFF. The CDR3 DNA sequence: TGTGCCAGCAGTCCCTTACAGAGCCTGAATGAAAAACTGTTTTTT.

The rearrangement uses TRBV7-8 and TRBJ1-5; 7 bases map to TRBD1. Germline assignment: CDR1 SGHVS and CDR2 FQNEAQ. The ends lost 3 bases at V and 1 base at J; junction bases unmatched: 9. The length of the CDR3 is 17 residues. This CDR3 is CASSFSRGRASNQPQHF. CDR3 coding DNA: TGTGCCAGCAGCTTTTCCAGGGGGAGGGCGAGCAATCAGCCCCAGCATTTT.

In this sample, this clone turned up once. The chain employs TRBV7-9 and TRBJ2-3, with D perhaps TRBD2 (5 bases). This CDR3 has 14 residues. The V gene's germline CDR1 is SEHNR and CDR2 FQNEAQ (reference sequence). The germline V and J ends were trimmed by 5 bases and 7 bases, with 16 bases remaining between them. The CDR3 DNA reads TGTGCCAGCAGCACCAGCGGAGGCAGGTATACGCAGTATTTT. Its protein product is CASSTSGGRYTQYF. Variable domain in full (rest from reference TRBV7-9 and TRBJ2-3): DTGVSQNPRHKITKRGQNVTFRCDPISEHNRLYWYRQTLGQGPEFLTYFQNEAQLEKSRLLSDRFSAERPKGSFSTLEIQRTEQGDSAMYLCASSTSGGRYTQYFGPGTRLTVL.

There are a few counts of this clone. The genes are TRBV7-2 and TRBJ2-1, with 7 bases lining up with TRBD2. Trimming removed 4 bases from V and 7 bases from J; junction bases left unmatched: 10. This CDR3 comprises 15 residues. Germline values: CDR1 SGHTA, CDR2 FQGNSA. The CDR3 region has the DNA TGTGCCAGCAGCTACCTAGCGGCGGTGAGGAATGAGCAGTTCTTC. Translating it yields CASSYLAAVRNEQFF.

The gene calls are TRBV15 and TRBJ1-3; D call uncertain. The CDR3 is 16 residues long. Per germline, CDR1 LNHNV and CDR2 YYDKDF (reference sequence). V lost 1 base and J 4 bases, leaving 14 bases between the germline ends. CDR3 nucleotide sequence: TGTGCCACCAGCAGAGGTCTGGGGAGGGAGGGAAACACCATATATTTT. This translates into CATSRGLGREGNTIYF.

This clone was counted between two and nine times. The V call is TRBV4-1, the J call TRBJ2-7, with D possibly TRBD2 on 6 matching bases. Trimming took off 0 bases at V and 2 bases at J, with 11 bases between the two ends. The CDR3 spans 15 residues. In germline, CDR1 is MGHRA, CDR2 YSYEKL. The CDR3 here is CASSQDARTTYEQYF. The CDR3 nucleotides are TGCGCCAGCAGCCAAGACGCCAGGACTACCTACGAGCAGTACTTC.

CDR3 amino acids: CAISESTKHLWDRANYGYTF. CDR3 DNA sequence: TGTGCCATCAGTGAGTCGACTAAACACCTCTGGGACAGGGCCAACTATGGCTACACCTTC. V usage is TRBV10-3 and J usage is TRBJ1-2; the match to TRBD1 covers 9 bases. Germline V lookup: CDR1 ENHRY, CDR2 SYGVKD. V gave up 0 bases and J gave up 2 bases; unmatched junction bases: 16. The CDR3 has 20 amino acids.

This clone has more than one count but fewer than ten. This chain connects TRBV18 to TRBJ2-3; D uncertain. The CDR3 length is 12 residues. The V and J ends lost 6 bases and 4 bases respectively, with 8 bases between them. Germline assignment: CDR1 KGHSH and CDR2 LQKENI. The CDR3 DNA follows: TGTGCCAGCTCTGCGAATGCAGATACGCAGTATTTT. Its translation: CASSANADTQYF.

This chain uses TRBV5-5 with TRBJ1-1, with D unclear. The CDR3 contains 15 residues. Trimming cost V 0 bases and J 0 bases, with 9 bases left between them. The V gene's germline CDR1 is SGHKS and CDR2 YYEKEE (reference sequence). Written as DNA, the CDR3 is TGTGCCAGCAGCTTGGGCTACGCCATGAACACTGAAGCTTTCTTT. This encodes CASSLGYAMNTEAFF.

The chain links TRBV7-9 to TRBJ1-5; D gene ambiguous. This CDR3 has 13 amino acids. The ends were cut back, 1 base at V and 6 bases at J, with 7 bases in the middle. Germline CDR1 and CDR2: SEHNR and FQNEAQ (reference sequence). The CDR3 sequence is CASSLEGFQPQHF. The CDR3 DNA reads TGTGCCAGCAGCTTAGAAGGGTTTCAGCCCCAGCATTTT.

The chain uses TRBV5-1 and TRBJ1-2; D gene uncertain. V was clipped by 0 bases and J by 5 bases, with 17 bases between them. CDR3 length: 16 residues. The V gene's germline CDR1 is SGHRS and CDR2 YFSETQ. CDR3 bases: TGCGCCAGCAGCTTGGTAGAGGGCGGTACTTGGTATGGCTACACCTTC. Its translation is CASSLVEGGTWYGYTF.

The chain links TRBV7-2 to TRBJ1-2; D is perhaps TRBD1 (5 bases). Trimming took off 5 bases at V and 6 bases at J, with 13 bases between the two ends. CDR3 size: 13 residues. Looked up from germline, CDR1 is SGHTA and CDR2 is FQGNSA. The DNA for the CDR3 is TGTGCCAGCAGCACCCAGGGTGGGAATGGCTACACCTTC. Translation gives CASSTQGGNGYTF.

The V gene is TRBV10-3, the J gene TRBJ2-3, with D perhaps TRBD2 (6 bases). The CDR3 runs 17 residues. Per the germline V gene, CDR1 is ENHRY and CDR2 is SYGVKD. Trimming removed 6 bases from V and 2 bases from J, with 21 bases in between. CDR3 coding DNA: TGTGCCATCAGGGCAGACAAACTATCGGGGGACACAGATACGCAGTATTTT. Translation gives CAIRADKLSGDTDTQYF.

This clone came up once. The chain has TRBV9 and TRBJ2-6, with 8 bases identical to TRBD1. CDR3 length: 16 residues. Germline V gives CDR1 SGDLS, CDR2 YYNGEE. The ends lost 4 bases at V and 4 bases at J; junction bases unmatched: 7. DNA of the CDR3: TGTGCCAGCAGCTTCGCAGGGGGCTCCGGGGCCAACGTCCTGACTTTC. Translated: CASSFAGGSGANVLTF.

This clone was observed a handful of times. The chain couples TRBV20-1 to TRBJ2-1; a weak D match, TRBD1 (5 bases). This CDR3 region has 11 residues. Germline V gives CDR1 DFQATT, CDR2 SNEGSKA (reference sequence). CDR3 nucleotides: TGCAGCGCAGGGTCCTACAATGAGCAGTTCTTC. Protein product: CSAGSYNEQFF.

V gene TRBV19 combines with J gene TRBJ1-1; D may be TRBD1 (5 bases). The CDR3 spans 12 residues. V was shortened by 9 bases and J by 4 bases, with 12 bases between the two germline ends. CDR1 is LNHDA, CDR2 SQIVND, per germline (reference sequence). CDR3 protein: CASGGRGTEAFF. The CDR3 nucleotides read TGTGCCAGCGGGGGGAGGGGCACTGAAGCTTTCTTT. Drawing the rest from reference TRBV19 and TRBJ1-1, the complete variable domain is DGGITQSPKYLFRKEGQNVTLSCEQNLNHDAMYWYRQDPGQGLRLIYYSQIVNDFQKGDIAEGYSVSREKKESFPLTVTSAQKNPTAFYLCASGGRGTEAFFGQGTRLTVV.